The TCR beta chain under discussion was sequenced for a study of glioma-infiltrating T cells after dendritic cell vaccination. Study findings and constraints: TCR clonality showed no direct relationship with survival. Only a small number of patients had complete blood and tumor samples.

The CDR3 extends over 16 amino acids. V gave up 0 bases and J gave up 4 bases; unmatched junction bases: 6. CDR1 is LGHNA, CDR2 YSLEER, per germline. This clone has just a few counts. The antigen remains undetermined. TCRdb's table, derived via immunoSEQ multiplex PCR, lists solely in-frame clones and lacks some. The table records 45,000 to 55,000 clones, approximately 83% of them present only once. The V call is TRBV4-3, the J call TRBJ2-5, with TRBD2 matching over 9 bases. The sequence was collected from a human donor with glioblastoma. The material sequenced was blood, taken before dendritic cell vaccination. The CDR3 sequence is CASSQDRAGGPETQYF. In nucleotides, the CDR3 is TGCGCCAGCAGCCAAGATCGCGCGGGGGGGCCAGAGACCCAGTACTTC.